The 28 T cell receptor beta chains reported below all come from one sample, sequenced in a study of tumor and adjacent non-tumor tissue in lung cancer. This sample's RNA came from whole unsorted tissue. A modified ARM-PCR protocol with three rounds of nested PCR amplified TCRbeta. A single record per CDR3 protein comes from TCRdb applying MiXCR to the multiplex PCR reads. The data show tens of thousands of distinct CDR3 sequences, over 60% seen once. The material sequenced was lung tumor tissue. The receptors here all came from a woman aged 40 to 55 with non-small cell lung cancer.

Details on this clonotype: One end of the junction is discordant with germline, which a read error may explain. In DNA form, the CDR3 reads TGTGCCAGCAGCTTTAGGCAGATGGAAACAGGGGAGCTGTATTTT. As protein: CASSFRQMETGELYF. J is TRBJ2-2 and V is TRBV11-2; 7 bases agree with TRBD1. Germline V gene sequence: CDR1 SGHAT, CDR2 FQNNGV. The CDR3 is 15 amino acids.

This clonotype was counted once. The chain carries TRBV12-3 or TRBV12-4 and TRBJ1-3, with no clear D. Deletions cut 11 bases from V and 0 bases from J, with 14 bases between. This CDR3 is built from 14 residues. The CDR3 DNA is TGTGCCTGTAGTTTGGCAGTCTCTGGAAACACCATATATTTT. It specifies CACSLAVSGNTIYF.

Note on this clonotype: This could be a read error, since a much larger clone is one nucleotide away. The gene calls are TRBV6-5 and TRBJ1-6; D might be TRBD1 (5 bases). Per the germline V gene, CDR1 is MNHEY and CDR2 is SVGAGI. The length of the CDR3 is 15 residues. The CDR3 is CASSYTGIDNSRLHF. The CDR3 bases are TGTGCCAGCAGTTACACAGGTATCGATAATTCACGCCTCCACTTT.

The rearrangement joins TRBV20-1 to TRBJ2-4, with D tentatively TRBD1 (7 bases). The CDR3 contains 16 residues. The V gene's germline CDR1 is DFQATT and CDR2 SNEGSKA (reference sequence). V lost 0 bases and J lost 8, with 20 bases in between. This chain's CDR3 is CSARDQGGAMEHIQYF. In DNA, the CDR3 is TGCAGTGCTAGAGATCAGGGGGGCGCGATGGAACACATTCAGTACTTC.

At least ten counts were recorded for this clonotype. The chain carries TRBV7-9 and TRBJ1-2; possibly TRBD1 for D (6 bases). Looked up from germline, CDR1 is SEHNR and CDR2 is FQNEAQ (reference sequence). This CDR3 has 13 residues. Trimming pared 5 bases from V and 5 bases from J, leaving 12 bases between. In DNA, the CDR3 is TGTGCCAGCAGCCGAACAGGGTCGTATGGCTACACCTTC. It encodes CASSRTGSYGYTF. The full variable domain, in which reference TRBV7-9 and TRBJ1-2 provide the parts outside the CDR3, is DTGVSQNPRHKITKRGQNVTFRCDPISEHNRLYWYRQTLGQGPEFLTYFQNEAQLEKSRLLSDRFSAERPKGSFSTLEIQRTEQGDSAMYLCASSRTGSYGYTFGSGTRLTVV.

This clonotype was recorded only once. This chain uses TRBV6-5 with TRBJ1-1; no clear D. V shed 0 bases and J shed 5 bases, with 13 bases lying between them. Germline-derived CDR1 and CDR2 are MNHEY and SVGAGI. The CDR3 length is 15 residues. CDR3 amino acids: CASSYSTWGETEAFF. As DNA, the CDR3 is TGTGCCAGCAGTTACTCGACTTGGGGTGAAACTGAAGCTTTCTTT.

This clonotype was counted at least ten times. The rearrangement links TRBV28 to TRBJ2-1; D possibly corresponds to TRBD1 (6 bases). The germline V gene has CDR1 MDHEN and CDR2 SYDVKM. Trimming pared 10 bases from V and 15 bases from J, leaving 19 bases between. This CDR3 has 11 amino acids. CDR3 sequence: CATIRTGNPFF. DNA for the CDR3: TGTGCCACCATAAGAACAGGGAATCCGTTCTTC.

Remarks on this clonotype: The junction departs from the called germline gene at one end, perhaps through a read error. V usage is TRBV6-2 or TRBV6-3 and J usage is TRBJ2-7; a weak D match, TRBD2 (6 bases). Germline loops: CDR1 MNHEY, CDR2 SVGEGT. CDR3 length: 17 residues. This CDR3 is CSSRDLRDLDFTYEHYF. The CDR3 DNA is TGTTCCAGCAGGGATCTGCGGGATCTTGATTTCACCTACGAGCACTACTTC.

V usage is TRBV6-5 and J usage is TRBJ2-3, with D perhaps TRBD1 (5 bases). V was cut by 10 bases and J by 5 bases, with 10 bases left in between. The CDR3 is 11 amino acids. The V gene's germline CDR1 is MNHEY and CDR2 SVGAGI. The CDR3 DNA is TGTGCCACCAACCAGGGAGATACGCAGTATTTT. It encodes CATNQGDTQYF.

With regard to this clonotype: This may be a read error, as it is one base from a much larger clone. This sequence joins TRBV5-1 and TRBJ1-5, with a tentative D call TRBD1 (6 bases). The ends were cut back, 2 bases at V and 6 bases at J, with 12 bases in the middle. CDR1 is SGHRS and CDR2 is YFSETQ in the germline V gene. CDR3 length equals 14 residues. CDR3 residues: CASSLQGGGQPQHF. The CDR3 nucleotides read TGCGCCAGCAGCTTACAGGGCGGGGGTCAGCCCCAGCATTTT. The full variable domain, rest sourced from reference TRBV5-1 and TRBJ1-5, is KAGVTQTPRYLIKTRGQQVTLSCSPISGHRSVSWYQQTPGQGLQFLFEYFSETQRNKGNFPGRFSGRQFSNSRSEMNVSTLELGDSALYLCASSLQGGGQPQHFGDGTRLSIL.

There are many counts of this clonotype. The chain recombines TRBV11-3 with TRBJ2-2; a possible D gene is TRBD1 (7 bases). CDR3 size: 17 residues. With 5 bases removed from V and 0 bases from J, the gap between germline ends came to 16 bases. Germline-derived CDR1 and CDR2 are SGHNT and YENEEA. The DNA of the CDR3 is TGTGCCAGCAGCCCCGGAGGGGGCACCTCGAACACCGGGGAGCTGTTTTTT. This gives the protein CASSPGGGTSNTGELFF.

This clonotype was seen only a few times. One end of the junction does not line up with germline, which may come from a read error. The chain has TRBV4-1 and TRBJ2-1, with 10 bases fitting TRBD2. CDR1 and CDR2 from the germline V gene are MGHRA and YSYEKL. This CDR3 is built from 16 residues. The CDR3 region has the DNA TGCGTCAGCAGCCAGTACGGACTAGCGGATCCCAATGAGCAGTTCTTC. The encoded protein is CVSSQYGLADPNEQFF.

The rearrangement links TRBV11-2 to TRBJ2-1; 8 nucleotides line up with TRBD1. Germline lookup yields CDR1 SGHAT and CDR2 FQNNGV. Unmatched junction bases numbered 10, after V lost 9 bases and J lost 9 bases. The CDR3 covers 13 residues. The CDR3 is CASSMTGVIEQFF. The CDR3 DNA is TGTGCCAGTAGCATGACAGGGGTTATTGAGCAGTTCTTC.

The chain employs TRBV20-1 and TRBJ1-1; D is unresolved. The CDR3 has 15 amino acids. V was trimmed by 6 bases and J by 7 bases, leaving 24 bases between them. The V gene's germline CDR1 is DFQATT and CDR2 SNEGSKA (reference sequence). CDR3 sequence: CSARTLQWGLCEAFF. The CDR3 DNA sequence: TGCAGTGCCCGAACCCTACAGTGGGGTTTGTGTGAAGCTTTCTTT.

This clonotype was seen only once. A single base separates this from a much larger clone, so it may be a read error. The chain uses TRBV7-9 and TRBJ2-1, with D possibly being TRBD2 (6 bases). CDR3 length equals 16 residues. V dropped 4 bases and J dropped 6 bases, with 19 bases sitting between them. Germline loops: CDR1 SEHNR, CDR2 FQNEAQ (reference sequence). DNA for the CDR3: TGTGCCAGCAGCTCCACTAGCAGAGCCAACCTCAATGAGCAGTTCTTC. Residues: CASSSTSRANLNEQFF.

As for this clonotype: An end of the junction does not agree with germline; a read error may underlie this. The V and J genes are TRBV14 and TRBJ1-1; D might be TRBD1 (5 bases). Per the germline V gene, CDR1 is SGHDN and CDR2 is FVKESK. The CDR3 has 16 amino acids. Here the CDR3 DNA reads TGTGTCAGCAGCCCCTTTCGACAGAGGGCGAACACTGAAGCTTTCTTT. This sequence encodes CVSSPFRQRANTEAFF. Full variable domain (outside the CDR3, taken from reference TRBV14 and TRBJ1-1): EAGVTQFPSHSVIEKGQTVTLRCDPISGHDNLYWYRRVMGKEIKFLLHFVKESKQDESGMPNNRFLAERTGGTYSTLKVQPAELEDSGVYFCVSSPFRQRANTEAFFGQGTRLTVV.

Concerning this clonotype: Compared with germline, one end of the junction differs, possibly owing to a read error. V usage is TRBV6-1 and J usage is TRBJ2-2; weak D call: TRBD2 (5 bases). CDR3 size: 17 residues. Germline CDR1 MNHNS, CDR2 SASEGT. The DNA of the CDR3 is TGTGCCGGCAGTGAAGAGGGCCGTATAAGGCCTTGGGGGGAGCTGTTTTTT. Encoded protein: CAGSEEGRIRPWGELFF.

This clonotype was recorded many times. The gene calls are TRBV6-6 and TRBJ2-7; D is uncertain. The CDR3 sequence is 11 residues long. Trimming pared 6 bases from V and 3 bases from J, leaving 6 bases between. CDR1 is MNHNY, CDR2 SVGAGI, per germline (reference sequence). Here the CDR3 DNA reads TGTGCCAGCAGCACTTACTACGAGCAGTACTTC. The encoded protein is CASSTYYEQYF.

This chain joins TRBV11-2 and TRBJ2-1, with D perhaps TRBD1 (6 bases). CDR1 and CDR2 (germline): SGHAT, FQNNGV. The CDR3 spans 14 residues. The V gene lost 8 bases and the J gene lost 8 bases, with 19 bases spanning the gap. CDR3 nucleotide sequence: TGTGCCAGCGGCCCGCGGACAGAGTACGATGAGCAGTTCTTC. Translated, it gives CASGPRTEYDEQFF.

At least ten counts were recorded for this clonotype. This sequence joins TRBV5-6 and TRBJ1-4, with no clear D. CDR1 and CDR2 from the germline V gene are SGHDT and YYEEEE. This CDR3 has 15 residues. Trimming took off 6 bases at V and 5 bases at J, with 17 bases between the two ends. Here the CDR3 reads CASTRFGSRNEKLFF. CDR3 in DNA: TGTGCCAGCACCCGTTTTGGGAGTCGAAATGAAAAACTGTTTTTT.

This clonotype is medium-sized within its sample. The genes are TRBV11-2 and TRBJ2-3; D unclear. V was pared by 3 bases and J by 4 bases, with 5 bases between. This CDR3 has 12 amino acids. The V gene's germline CDR1 is SGHAT and CDR2 FQNNGV. The CDR3 sequence: CASSLNADTQYF. DNA for the CDR3: TGTGCCAGCAGCTTGAATGCAGATACGCAGTATTTT.

Remarks on this clonotype: A junction end diverges from the germline sequence, so it may reflect a read error. The genes are TRBV4-1 and TRBJ2-1; 8 bases are a match to TRBD2. This CDR3 has 17 amino acids. Per germline, CDR1 MGHRA and CDR2 YSYEKL. This CDR3 is CVSSQGIASGGYNEQFF. CDR3 coding DNA: TGCGTCAGCAGCCAAGGGATTGCGTCGGGAGGGTACAATGAGCAGTTCTTC.

Concerning this clonotype itself: The junction shows a germline mismatch at one end, possibly a read error. CDR3 DNA sequence: TGTGCGAGCAGTTTAGCCCGAGATTGGGAGGAGTACTTC. This gives the protein CASSLARDWEEYF. The gene calls are TRBV11-2 and TRBJ2-7; D possibly corresponds to TRBD2 (6 bases). The length of the CDR3 is 13 residues. Germline V gene data show CDR1 as SGHAT and CDR2 as FQNNGV.

To note about this clonotype: A read error is likely, as this CDR3 ends without the conserved phenylalanine or tryptophan. This chain connects TRBV6-1 to TRBJ2-7; perhaps TRBD2 as D (5 bases). CDR1 is MNHNS and CDR2 is SASEGT in the germline V gene. CDR3 length: 13 residues. V gave up 7 bases and J gave up 0 bases, with 10 bases separating them. The CDR3 spells CASIGGSSYEQYL. The DNA for the CDR3 is TGTGCCAGCATCGGAGGCAGCTCCTACGAGCAGTACTTA.

A remark on this clonotype: One base away lies a much larger clone, so this may be a sequencing read error. The chain is built from TRBV5-1 and TRBJ2-1; 11 bases fit TRBD2. Trimming took 1 base from V and 9 from J; bases not matched to a gene: 6. Looked up from germline, CDR1 is SGHRS and CDR2 is YFSETQ. This CDR3 has 15 residues. The CDR3: CASSLTSGGTSEQFF. The CDR3 bases are TGCGCCAGCAGCTTGACTAGCGGGGGAACTAGTGAGCAGTTCTTC.

The rearrangement joins TRBV11-2 to TRBJ2-7; D might be TRBD1 (6 bases). V was shortened by 8 bases and J by 10 bases, with 30 bases between the two germline ends. The CDR3 covers 16 residues. Germline-derived CDR1 and CDR2 are SGHAT and FQNNGV. CDR3 nucleotide sequence: TGTGCCAGCGGCCCCCTCGGTGGGCAGGGGTACTACGGACAGTACTTC. Translating it yields CASGPLGGQGYYGQYF.

Relative to its sample, this clonotype is medium-sized. The rearrangement joins TRBV29-1 to TRBJ2-1; TRBD1 matches 7 bases. V lost 3 bases to trimming and J lost 6 bases; unmatched junction nucleotides: 2. The CDR3 sequence is 12 residues long. Germline V lookup: CDR1 SQVTM, CDR2 ANQGSEA. The CDR3, as DNA: TGCAGCGTTGAGACAGGGATCAATGAGCAGTTCTTC. Protein sequence: CSVETGINEQFF.

Many counts were recorded for this clonotype. This chain links TRBV4-2 with TRBJ2-1; maybe TRBD2 (6 bases). Germline V gene data show CDR1 as LGHNA and CDR2 as YNFKEQ. CDR3 length: 16 residues. V was pared by 0 bases and J by 2 bases, with 11 bases between. Here the CDR3 reads CASSQDRVAAYNEQFF. The CDR3 DNA reads TGTGCCAGCAGCCAAGATCGAGTAGCGGCCTACAATGAGCAGTTCTTC.